These 24 T cell receptor beta chains originate from one sample sequenced in a study of blood T cell repertoires in COVID-19. The protocol was immunoSEQ multiplex PCR, while the TCRdb copy is restricted to in-frame clones and leaves out a portion. The sample contains about 26,000 clones, roughly 90% of which appear only once. The sample consisted of peripheral blood. The receptors here all came from a human donor in a cohort sampled during active COVID-19.

This rearrangement joins TRBV6-5 to TRBJ1-1, with TRBD1 identical over 9 bases. The CDR3 length is 15 residues. Germline values: CDR1 MNHEY, CDR2 SVGAGI. V trimming: 6 bases; J trimming: 0 bases; junction bases outside the gene matches: 5. CDR3 loop: CASSSTGGLNTEAFF. As DNA, the CDR3 is TGTGCCAGCAGCAGTACAGGGGGCTTGAACACTGAAGCTTTCTTT.

The rearrangement joins TRBV5-1 to TRBJ2-2; D unresolved. V gave up 6 bases and J gave up 1 base, with 4 bases separating them. There are 12 residues in the CDR3. Germline V gene sequence: CDR1 SGHRS, CDR2 YFSETQ. CDR3 sequence reads: CASNMNTGELFF. As DNA, the CDR3 is TGCGCCAGCAACATGAACACCGGGGAGCTGTTTTTT.

The rearrangement uses TRBV10-1 and TRBJ2-1, with TRBD2 identical over 10 bases. The CDR3 covers 17 residues. CDR1 is WNHNN and CDR2 is SYGVQD in the germline V gene (reference sequence). V trimming: 2 bases; J trimming: 3 bases; junction bases outside the gene matches: 7. The CDR3 DNA sequence: TGCGCCAGCAGTGAGGTCTTAGGACTAGCGGACTACAATGAGCAGTTCTTC. Its translation is CASSEVLGLADYNEQFF.

The table lists this clone with a count of one. V is TRBV29-1 and J is TRBJ1-2, with D perhaps TRBD1 (6 bases). Trimming pared 6 bases from V and 0 bases from J, leaving 8 bases between. Germline values: CDR1 SQVTM, CDR2 ANQGSEA. The CDR3 runs to 12 residues. The CDR3 loop reads CSVDSSNYGYTF. The CDR3 region has the DNA TGCAGCGTGGACAGCTCTAACTATGGCTACACCTTC.

In its sample, this clone was seen a few times. The J gene is TRBJ1-2, the V gene TRBV4-1, with D perhaps matching TRBD1 (5 bases). The CDR3 has 11 residues. Germline values: CDR1 MGHRA, CDR2 YSYEKL. V dropped 4 bases and J dropped 8 bases, with 8 bases sitting between them. The chain's CDR3 is CASSPGLGYTF. CDR3 DNA: TGCGCCAGCAGCCCAGGGCTCGGCTACACCTTC.

The chain couples TRBV5-1 to TRBJ1-6; TRBD1 aligns across 11 bases. Germline trimming cut 3 bases from V and 10 bases from J; bases unmatched to any gene: 3. Germline loops: CDR1 SGHRS, CDR2 YFSETQ. The CDR3 covers 14 residues. CDR3 DNA sequence: TGCGCCAGCAGCTGGACAGGGGGCAACTCACCCCTCCACTTT. Translation gives CASSWTGGNSPLHF. Supplemented by reference TRBV5-1 and TRBJ1-6, the full variable domain reads KAGVTQTPRYLIKTRGQQVTLSCSPISGHRSVSWYQQTPGQGLQFLFEYFSETQRNKGNFPGRFSGRQFSNSRSEMNVSTLELGDSALYLCASSWTGGNSPLHFGNGTRLTVT.

The V and J genes are TRBV2 and TRBJ2-7; weak D call: TRBD1 (6 bases). V lost 1 base and J 12 bases, leaving 13 bases between the germline ends. CDR1 and CDR2 from the germline V gene are SNHLY and FYNNEI. The CDR3 is 12 residues long. The CDR3 DNA reads TGTGCCAGCAGTGAAGGACACCTAGGGGGGTACTTC. It codes for CASSEGHLGGYF.

The J gene is TRBJ1-2, the V gene TRBV27, with D tentatively TRBD1 (5 bases). This CDR3 region has 18 residues. The ends were cut back, 1 base at V and 4 bases at J, with 22 bases in the middle. Germline CDR1 MNHEY, CDR2 SMNVEV (reference sequence). CDR3 DNA sequence: TGTGCCAGCAGTTTATTGGGGTTCGGGACTTCCATCCTCTATGGCTACACCTTC. Translating gives CASSLLGFGTSILYGYTF.

The V gene is TRBV19, the J gene TRBJ2-2; possible D gene TRBD2, 5 bases. This CDR3 has 15 amino acids. The V gene's germline CDR1 is LNHDA and CDR2 SQIVND (reference sequence). V was trimmed by 6 bases and J by 4 bases, leaving 15 bases between them. CDR3: CASRRAEVRTGELFF. The CDR3 region has the DNA TGTGCCAGTAGGAGGGCAGAAGTCCGCACCGGGGAGCTGTTTTTT.

The rearrangement joins TRBV19 to TRBJ1-2; perhaps TRBD1 as D (5 bases). The CDR3 runs 12 residues. Germline loops: CDR1 LNHDA, CDR2 SQIVND (reference sequence). Deletions cut 8 bases from V and 7 bases from J, with 14 bases between. CDR3 in DNA: TGTGCCAGTCAGGGTCATGCGCGTGGCTACACCTTC. Residues: CASQGHARGYTF.

The V and J genes are TRBV5-1 and TRBJ1-4; TRBD1 matches at 9 bases. Germline V CDR1 and CDR2: SGHRS, YFSETQ. V shed 0 bases and J 8 bases; nucleotides not matched to a gene: 5. The CDR3 is 15 residues long. The CDR3 protein is CASSLEGTGREKLFF. Written as DNA, the CDR3 is TGCGCCAGCAGCTTGGAGGGGACAGGGAGAGAAAAACTGTTTTTT.

DNA for the CDR3: TGCAGCGTTGCGGGGACTTGGAGCGCCTCTGGGGCCAACGTCCTGACTTTC. Translating gives CSVAGTWSASGANVLTF. V gene TRBV29-1 combines with J gene TRBJ2-6, with D possibly matching TRBD2 (6 bases). The CDR3 length is 17 residues. The V gene lost 4 bases and the J gene lost 0 bases, with 16 bases spanning the gap. Germline values: CDR1 SQVTM, CDR2 ANQGSEA. Supplemented by reference TRBV29-1 and TRBJ2-6, the full variable domain reads SAVISQKPSRDICQRGTSLTIQCQVDSQVTMMFWYRQQPGQSLTLIATANQGSEATYESGFVIDKFPISRPNLTFSTLTVSNMSPEDSSIYLCSVAGTWSASGANVLTFGAGSRLTVL.

This sequence joins TRBV4-1 and TRBJ2-7; possible D gene TRBD2, 5 bases. V was shortened by 3 bases and J by 0 bases, with 15 bases between the two germline ends. This CDR3 is 16 amino acids long. Looked up from germline, CDR1 is MGHRA and CDR2 is YSYEKL. CDR3 nucleotides: TGCGCCAGCAGCCACCCTGAGGACTTGTACTCCTACGAGCAGTACGTC. Residues: CASSHPEDLYSYEQYV.

In this sample, this clone turned up once. DNA of the CDR3: TGCGCCAGCAGTCAGGGGAACACTGAAGCTTTCTTT. It translates to CASSQGNTEAFF. The genes are TRBV5-1 and TRBJ1-1; maybe TRBD1 (5 bases). Germline V gives CDR1 SGHRS, CDR2 YFSETQ. V was shortened by 5 bases and J by 1 base, with 6 bases between the two germline ends. This CDR3 spans 12 amino acids.

This chain uses TRBV5-1 with TRBJ1-5, with 10 nucleotides matching TRBD1. The CDR3 has 15 amino acids. With 4 bases clipped from V and 5 bases from J, the junction kept 6 bases outside the gene matches. CDR1 SGHRS and CDR2 YFSETQ come from the germline V gene. The CDR3 is CASSPTGGVHQPQHF. The CDR3 bases are TGCGCCAGCAGCCCGACAGGGGGCGTACATCAGCCCCAGCATTTT.

DNA for the CDR3: TGTGCCACGAGCGGGGGGCCCACAGATACGCAGTATTTT. Its translation: CATSGGPTDTQYF. The gene calls are TRBV24-1 and TRBJ2-3; 9 bases map to TRBD2. Per the germline V gene, CDR1 is KGHDR and CDR2 is SFDVKD. This CDR3 has 13 amino acids. Germline trimming cut 10 bases from V and 2 bases from J; bases unmatched to any gene: 3.

The chain couples TRBV2 to TRBJ1-4; D ambiguous. Per germline, CDR1 SNHLY and CDR2 FYNNEI. This CDR3 has 14 residues. Between the trimmed V and J ends, which lost 6 bases and 10 bases, there was a span of 18 bases. The CDR3 region is CASRVQREPGKLFF. The DNA of the CDR3 is TGTGCCAGCAGAGTACAGAGGGAACCCGGAAAACTGTTTTTT.

The CDR3 loop reads CASSVGATGFNEQFF. In DNA form, the CDR3 reads TGTGCCAGCAGCGTAGGAGCGACAGGGTTCAATGAGCAGTTCTTC. The genes are TRBV9 and TRBJ2-1, with 7 bases matching TRBD1. This CDR3 has 15 residues. CDR1 is SGDLS, CDR2 YYNGEE, per germline. Trimming cost V 0 bases and J 6 bases; bases outside gene matches: 6. Supplemented by reference TRBV9 and TRBJ2-1, the full variable domain reads DSGVTQTPKHLITATGQRVTLRCSPRSGDLSVYWYQQSLDQGLQFLIQYYNGEERAKGNILERFSAQQFPDLHSELNLSSLELGDSALYFCASSVGATGFNEQFFGPGTRLTVL.

The J gene is TRBJ2-5, the V gene TRBV5-4; the D gene is possibly TRBD1 (6 bases). The V end lost 4 bases, the J end lost 5 bases, and 18 bases lay between the germline ends. The CDR3 is 15 residues long. Germline V lookup: CDR1 SGHNT, CDR2 YYREEE (reference sequence). The CDR3 bases are TGTGCCAGCAGCCGAGAAGGGGGATCCCTGGAGACCCAGTACTTC. This encodes CASSREGGSLETQYF.

The chain uses TRBV27 and TRBJ1-1; D might be TRBD1 (5 bases). V gave up 1 base and J gave up 3 bases, with 12 bases separating them. Germline V gene data show CDR1 as MNHEY and CDR2 as SMNVEV (reference sequence). The CDR3 runs to 15 residues. The CDR3 protein is CASSLFPGMDTEAFF. The CDR3 coding sequence is TGTGCCAGCAGTTTATTCCCAGGGATGGACACTGAAGCTTTCTTT.

This chain links TRBV5-1 with TRBJ2-3; TRBD1 matches 8 bases. V shed 2 bases, J shed 0 bases, and the junction held 2 bases outside the gene matches. Germline CDR1 and CDR2: SGHRS and YFSETQ. The CDR3 totals 15 residues. The CDR3 coding sequence is TGCGCCAGCAGCTTCAGACAGGGGAGCACAGATACGCAGTATTTT. This gives the protein CASSFRQGSTDTQYF.

A single count supports this clone. This chain joins TRBV27 and TRBJ1-2, with D maybe TRBD1 (5 bases). The germline CDR1 and CDR2 sequences are MNHEY and SMNVEV (reference sequence). The CDR3 runs 15 residues. With 6 bases removed from V and 5 bases from J, the gap between germline ends came to 19 bases. This chain's CDR3 is CASRDIYSGDYGYTF. For the CDR3, the DNA is TGTGCCAGCAGGGACATCTACTCTGGGGATTATGGCTACACCTTC.

The chain recombines TRBV10-3 with TRBJ2-2, with 8 bases that match TRBD2. J lost 6 bases, V lost 6 bases, and 9 bases had no gene match. This CDR3 has 15 residues. The V gene's germline CDR1 is ENHRY and CDR2 SYGVKD. CDR3 coding DNA: TGTGCCATCAGACCGGGACTAGAGGGGGCCGGGGAGCTGTTTTTT. This codes for CAIRPGLEGAGELFF.

The V call is TRBV13, the J call TRBJ1-5, with a tentative D call TRBD1 (6 bases). The germline gives CDR1 PRHDT, CDR2 FYEKMQ (reference sequence). This CDR3 has 16 residues. With 3 bases removed from V and 3 bases from J, the gap between germline ends came to 15 bases. The CDR3 reads CASSFFGDNSNQPQHF. CDR3 nucleotides: TGTGCCAGCAGCTTTTTCGGGGACAACTCCAATCAGCCCCAGCATTTT.